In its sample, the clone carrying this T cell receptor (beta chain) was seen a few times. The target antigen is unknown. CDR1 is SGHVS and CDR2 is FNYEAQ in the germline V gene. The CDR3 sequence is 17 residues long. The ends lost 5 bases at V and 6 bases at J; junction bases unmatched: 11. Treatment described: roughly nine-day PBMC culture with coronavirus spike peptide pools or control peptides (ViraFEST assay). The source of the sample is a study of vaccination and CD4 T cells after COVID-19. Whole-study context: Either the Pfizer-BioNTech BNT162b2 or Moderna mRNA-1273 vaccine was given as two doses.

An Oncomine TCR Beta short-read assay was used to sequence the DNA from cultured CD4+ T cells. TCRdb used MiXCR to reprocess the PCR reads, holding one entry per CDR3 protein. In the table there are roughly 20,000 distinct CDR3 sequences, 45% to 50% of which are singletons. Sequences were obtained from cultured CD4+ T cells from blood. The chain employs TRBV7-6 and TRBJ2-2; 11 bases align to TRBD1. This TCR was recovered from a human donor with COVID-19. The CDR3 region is CASSRPGGTGGPGELFF. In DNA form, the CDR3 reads TGTGCCAGCAGCCGACCGGGGGGGACAGGGGGGCCCGGGGAGCTGTTTTTT.